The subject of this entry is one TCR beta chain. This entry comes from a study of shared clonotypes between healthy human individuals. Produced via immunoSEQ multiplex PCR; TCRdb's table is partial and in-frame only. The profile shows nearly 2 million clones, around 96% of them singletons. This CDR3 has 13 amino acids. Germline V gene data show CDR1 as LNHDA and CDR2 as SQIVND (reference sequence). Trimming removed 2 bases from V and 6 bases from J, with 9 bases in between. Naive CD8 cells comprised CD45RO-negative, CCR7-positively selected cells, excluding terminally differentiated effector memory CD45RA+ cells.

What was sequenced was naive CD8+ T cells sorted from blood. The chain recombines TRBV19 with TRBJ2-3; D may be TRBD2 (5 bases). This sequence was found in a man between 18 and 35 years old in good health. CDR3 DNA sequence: TGTGCCAGTAGTATAAGAGGGTCGGATACGCAGTATTTT. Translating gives CASSIRGSDTQYF.